This T cell receptor beta chain was obtained from a study of CD8+ T cells in alopecia areata. Study at large: Administration of oral tofacitinib to treated patients was at 5 to 10 mg twice daily. The duration of tofacitinib was 6 to 18 months, with 6 months off drug afterward.

The CDR3 contains 14 residues. Losses at the gene ends were 10 bases for V and 2 bases for J; bases not matched to a gene: 8. Germline loops: CDR1 SNHLY, CDR2 FYNNEI. This clone was counted a few times. It was from alopecia areata patients that lesional scalp punch biopsies and peripheral blood were collected. In each case, RNA was isolated and then reverse transcribed into cDNA as the sequencing template. The assay was immunoSEQ multiplex PCR, and TCRdb's table has in-frame clones only and misses some. The sample has over 15,000 clones, about three fifths seen once. Sample: skin. This sequence originates from a human donor with alopecia areata. The chain is built from TRBV2 and TRBJ2-3; 8 positions match TRBD2. This chain's CDR3 is CATFSGVVTDTQYF. DNA for the CDR3: TGTGCCACCTTTAGCGGGGTCGTCACAGATACGCAGTATTTT. Together with reference TRBV2 and TRBJ2-3, the CDR3 gives the full variable domain: EPEVTQTPSHQVTQMGQEVILRCVPISNHLYFYWYRQILGQKVEFLVSFYNNEISEKSEIFDDQFSVERPDGSNFTLKIRSTKLEDSAMYFCATFSGVVTDTQYFGPGTRLTVL.